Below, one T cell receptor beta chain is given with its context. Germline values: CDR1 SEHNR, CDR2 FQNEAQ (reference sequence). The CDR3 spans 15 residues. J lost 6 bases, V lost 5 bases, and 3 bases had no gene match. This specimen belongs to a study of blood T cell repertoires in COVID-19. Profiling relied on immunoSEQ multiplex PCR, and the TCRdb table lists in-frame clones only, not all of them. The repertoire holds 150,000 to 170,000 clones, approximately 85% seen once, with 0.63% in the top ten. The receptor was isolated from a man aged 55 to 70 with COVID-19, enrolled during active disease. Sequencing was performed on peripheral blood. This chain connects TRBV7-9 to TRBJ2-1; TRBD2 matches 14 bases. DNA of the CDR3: TGTGCCAGCAGCCTGGGACTAGCGGGAGTCAATGAGCAGTTCTTC. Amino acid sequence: CASSLGLAGVNEQFF.